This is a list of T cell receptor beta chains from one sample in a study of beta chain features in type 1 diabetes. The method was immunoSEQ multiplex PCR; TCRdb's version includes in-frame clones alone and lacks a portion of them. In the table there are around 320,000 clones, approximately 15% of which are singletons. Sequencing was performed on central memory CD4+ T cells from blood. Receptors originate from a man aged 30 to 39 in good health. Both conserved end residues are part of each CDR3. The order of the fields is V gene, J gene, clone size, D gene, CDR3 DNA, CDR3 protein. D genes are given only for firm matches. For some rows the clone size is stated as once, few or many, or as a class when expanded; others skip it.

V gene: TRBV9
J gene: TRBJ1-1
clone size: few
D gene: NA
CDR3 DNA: TGTGCCAGCAGCGTAGCTACAGCGAACACTGAAGCTTTCTTT
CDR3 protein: CASSVATANTEAFF

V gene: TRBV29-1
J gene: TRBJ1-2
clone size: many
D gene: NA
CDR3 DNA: TGCAGCTCTCCCGCCCCGGGAAATCCCTATGGCTACACCTTC
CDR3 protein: CSSPAPGNPYGYTF

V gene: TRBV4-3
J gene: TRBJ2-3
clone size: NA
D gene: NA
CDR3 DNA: TGCGCCAGCAGCCAAGATTTGACCTCAGATACGCAGTATTTT
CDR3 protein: CASSQDLTSDTQYF

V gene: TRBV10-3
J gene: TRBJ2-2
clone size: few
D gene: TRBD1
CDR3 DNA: TGTGCCAGCAGGTGGGACAGGAAGGCCGGGGAGCTGTTTTTT
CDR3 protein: CASRWDRKAGELFF

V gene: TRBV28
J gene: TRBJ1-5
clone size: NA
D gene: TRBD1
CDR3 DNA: TGTGCCAGCAGGCTCGCAGGGGGCGTTCAGCCCCAGCATTTT
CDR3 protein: CASRLAGGVQPQHF

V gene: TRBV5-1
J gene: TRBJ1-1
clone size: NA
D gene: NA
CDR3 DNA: TGCGCCAGCAGCTTGGGGGGAACGATTAAGTACACTGAAGCTTTCTTT
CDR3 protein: CASSLGGTIKYTEAFF

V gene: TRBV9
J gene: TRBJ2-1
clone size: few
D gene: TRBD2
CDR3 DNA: TGTGCCAGCAGCGCGGGACTAGCGGAGCAGTTCTTC
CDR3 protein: CASSAGLAEQFF

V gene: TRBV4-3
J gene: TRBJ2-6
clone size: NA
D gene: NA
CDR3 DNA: TGCGCCAGCAGCCAAACAAGGGGATCTGGGGCCAACGTCCTGACTTTC
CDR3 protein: CASSQTRGSGANVLTF

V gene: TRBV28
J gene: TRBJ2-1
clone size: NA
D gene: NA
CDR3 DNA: TGTGCCAGCAGTTTAGACGGGATCGCTCTGAATGAGCAGTTCTTC
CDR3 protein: CASSLDGIALNEQFF

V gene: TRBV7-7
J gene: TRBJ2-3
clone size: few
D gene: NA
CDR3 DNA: TGTGCCAGCAGCCTGGACTTATCAGATACGCAGTATTTT
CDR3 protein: CASSLDLSDTQYF

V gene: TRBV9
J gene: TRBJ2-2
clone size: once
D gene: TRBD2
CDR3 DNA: TGTGCCAGCAGCGTAGGATCGGCGGGAGGGTATACCGGGGAGCTGTTTTTT
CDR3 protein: CASSVGSAGGYTGELFF

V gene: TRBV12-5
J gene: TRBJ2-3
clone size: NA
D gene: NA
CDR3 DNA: TGTGCTAGTGGGCCCCCCGTGGGCAGCACAGATACGCAGTATTTT
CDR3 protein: CASGPPVGSTDTQYF

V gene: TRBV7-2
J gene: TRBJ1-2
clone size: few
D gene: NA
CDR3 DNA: TGTGCCAGCAGTACTTCCTTGGGGGTCTATGGCTACACCTTC
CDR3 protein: CASSTSLGVYGYTF

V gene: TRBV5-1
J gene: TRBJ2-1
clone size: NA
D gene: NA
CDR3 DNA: TGCGCCAGCAGCTTGGATGAGGTCATCGATGAGCAGTTCTTC
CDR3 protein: CASSLDEVIDEQFF

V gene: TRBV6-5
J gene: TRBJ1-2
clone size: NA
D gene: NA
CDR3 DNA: TGTGCCAGCAGCCGAGCGACCGGAATTAGTGGCTACACCTTC
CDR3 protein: CASSRATGISGYTF

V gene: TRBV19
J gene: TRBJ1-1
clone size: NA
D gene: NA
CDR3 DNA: TGTGCCAGTAGTATACAGGCGCAGATGAACACTGAAGCTTTCTTT
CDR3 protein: CASSIQAQMNTEAFF

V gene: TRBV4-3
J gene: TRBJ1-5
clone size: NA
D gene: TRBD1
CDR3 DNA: TGCGCCAGCAGCCAAGAAGACAGGGAGGGGCCCCAGCATTTT
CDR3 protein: CASSQEDREGPQHF

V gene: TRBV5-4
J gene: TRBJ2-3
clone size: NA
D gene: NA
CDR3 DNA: TGTGCCAGCAGCTTGGCCAAGTGGCCCCCAGATACGCAGTATTTT
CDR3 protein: CASSLAKWPPDTQYF

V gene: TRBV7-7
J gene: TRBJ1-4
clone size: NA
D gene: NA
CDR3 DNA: TGTGCCAGCAGCTTCAATGAAAAACTGTTTTTT
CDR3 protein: CASSFNEKLFF

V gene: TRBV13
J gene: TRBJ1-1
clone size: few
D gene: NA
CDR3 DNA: TGTGCCAGCACCGTTGCGGGGATGAACACTGAAGCTTTCTTT
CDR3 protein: CASTVAGMNTEAFF

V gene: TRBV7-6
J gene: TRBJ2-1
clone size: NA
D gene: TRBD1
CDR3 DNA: TGTGCCAGCAGCCTTGGACAGGGAGCATTCAATGAGCAGTTCTTC
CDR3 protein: CASSLGQGAFNEQFF

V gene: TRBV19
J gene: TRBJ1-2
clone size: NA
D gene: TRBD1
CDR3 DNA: TGTGCCAGTACCAACCCTCGGAGGGGGCTAGCTAACTATGGCTACACCTTC
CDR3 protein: CASTNPRRGLANYGYTF

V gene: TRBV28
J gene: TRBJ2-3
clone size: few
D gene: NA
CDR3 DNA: TGTGCCAGCAGGCCCCCGGGACCAGACCTTTGGGATGGCACAGATACGCAGTATTTT
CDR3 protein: CASRPPGPDLWDGTDTQYF

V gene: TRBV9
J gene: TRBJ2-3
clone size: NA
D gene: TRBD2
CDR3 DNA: TGTGCCAGCAGCCGGCAGACTAGCGGCGGCACAGATACGCAGTATTTT
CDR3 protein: CASSRQTSGGTDTQYF

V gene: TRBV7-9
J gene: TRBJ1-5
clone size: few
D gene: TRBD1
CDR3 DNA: TGTGCCAGCAGCTTAGAAGGGGGCCGCAATCAGCCCCAGCATTTT
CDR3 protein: CASSLEGGRNQPQHF

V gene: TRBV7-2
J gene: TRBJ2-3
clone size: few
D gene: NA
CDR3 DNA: TGTGCCAGCAGCGCCAGGAGGGGGGATACGCAGTATTTT
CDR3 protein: CASSARRGDTQYF

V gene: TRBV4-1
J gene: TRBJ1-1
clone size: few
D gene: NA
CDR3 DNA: TGCGCCAGCAGCCGCCCCGGGACCGCGGTGGCCGCTTTCTTT
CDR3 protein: CASSRPGTAVAAFF

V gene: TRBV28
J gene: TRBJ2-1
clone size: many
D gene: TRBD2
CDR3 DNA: TGTGCCAGCAGTCTGGGGGGACTAGGGGCCTACAATGAGCAGTTCTTC
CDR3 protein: CASSLGGLGAYNEQFF

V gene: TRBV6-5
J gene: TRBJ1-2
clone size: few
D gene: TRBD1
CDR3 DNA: TGTGCCAGCAGTGGCGGGACAGCTACATTCTATGGCTACACCTTC
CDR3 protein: CASSGGTATFYGYTF

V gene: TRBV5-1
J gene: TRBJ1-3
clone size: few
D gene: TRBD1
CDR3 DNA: TGCGCCAGCAGCATACGGACAGGGATCAACTCTGGAAACACCATATATTTT
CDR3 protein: CASSIRTGINSGNTIYF

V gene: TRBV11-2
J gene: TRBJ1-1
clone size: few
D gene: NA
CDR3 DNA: TGTGCCAGCAGCTTAAGAAGTAGCGGGAACACTGAAGCTTTCTTT
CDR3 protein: CASSLRSSGNTEAFF

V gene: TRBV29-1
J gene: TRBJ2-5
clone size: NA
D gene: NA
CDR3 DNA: TGCAGCGTTGCCCTAGAGATGGGGGAGACCCAGTACTTC
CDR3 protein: CSVALEMGETQYF

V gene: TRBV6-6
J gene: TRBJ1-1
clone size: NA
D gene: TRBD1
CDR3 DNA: TGTGCCATCAAGGGGACAGGGTCCACTGAAGCTTTCTTT
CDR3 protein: CAIKGTGSTEAFF

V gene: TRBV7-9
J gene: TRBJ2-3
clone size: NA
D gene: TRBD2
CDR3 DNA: TGTGCCAGCAGCTTAGCTGGCGGGAGTGGCGCAGATACGCAGTATTTT
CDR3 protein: CASSLAGGSGADTQYF

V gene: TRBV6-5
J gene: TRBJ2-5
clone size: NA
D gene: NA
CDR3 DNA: TGTGCCAGCAACCAGGCGGGGCGTGGGACCCAGTACTTC
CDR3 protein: CASNQAGRGTQYF

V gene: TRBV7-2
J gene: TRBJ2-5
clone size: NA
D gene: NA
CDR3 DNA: TGTGCCAGCAGCTCGGGGCAACCCCAAGAGACCCAGTACTTC
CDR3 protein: CASSSGQPQETQYF

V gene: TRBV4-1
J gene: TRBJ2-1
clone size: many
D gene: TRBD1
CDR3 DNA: TGCGCCAGCAGCCCGGGACAGGGAACGAGGGACAATGAGCAGTTCTTC
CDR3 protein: CASSPGQGTRDNEQFF

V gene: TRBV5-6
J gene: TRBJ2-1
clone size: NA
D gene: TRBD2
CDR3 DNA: TGTGCCAGCAGCTCTGGGAGGGCCTACAATGAGCAGTTCTTC
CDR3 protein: CASSSGRAYNEQFF

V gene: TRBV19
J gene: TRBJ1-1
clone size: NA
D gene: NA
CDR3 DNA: TGTGCCAGTAGTAGCCCGGACAGTAAAGCTTTCTTT
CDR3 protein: CASSSPDSKAFF

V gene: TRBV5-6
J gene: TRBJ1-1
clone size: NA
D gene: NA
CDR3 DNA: TGTGCCAGCAGCTTGTCAGCTCAAAAGGGTAGTGAAGCTTTCTTT
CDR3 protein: CASSLSAQKGSEAFF

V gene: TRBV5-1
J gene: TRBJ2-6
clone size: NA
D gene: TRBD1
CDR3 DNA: TGCGCCAGCAGTCGTGACAGGGCCTCTCTCTCTGGGGCCAACGTCCTGACTTTC
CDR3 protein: CASSRDRASLSGANVLTF

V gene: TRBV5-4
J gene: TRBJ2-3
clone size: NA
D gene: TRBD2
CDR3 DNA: TGTGCCAGCAGCTCACTGGGCGGGAGGGCAGATACGCAGTATTTT
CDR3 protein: CASSSLGGRADTQYF

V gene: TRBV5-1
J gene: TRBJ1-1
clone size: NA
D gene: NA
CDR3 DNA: TGCGCCAGCAGCCTACAGGGTCGCACTGAAGCTTTCTTT
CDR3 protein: CASSLQGRTEAFF

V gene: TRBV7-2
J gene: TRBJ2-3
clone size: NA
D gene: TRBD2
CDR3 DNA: TGTGCCAGCAGCAGCGGACTAGTAACAGATACGCAGTATTTT
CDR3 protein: CASSSGLVTDTQYF

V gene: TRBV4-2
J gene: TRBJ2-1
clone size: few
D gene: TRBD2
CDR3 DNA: TGTGCCAGCAGCCCCGGGACTAGCGGGGGAACCCGTCCCAATGAGCAGTTCTTC
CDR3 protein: CASSPGTSGGTRPNEQFF

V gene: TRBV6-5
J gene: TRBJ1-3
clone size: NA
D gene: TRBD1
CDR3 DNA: TGTGCCAGCAGTTACAGGGACAGTCTCTCTGGAAACACCATATATTTT
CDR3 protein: CASSYRDSLSGNTIYF

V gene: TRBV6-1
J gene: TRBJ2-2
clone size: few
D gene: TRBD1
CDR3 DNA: TGTGCCAGCGGGGGACAGGGGGCGACCGGGGAGCTGTTTTTT
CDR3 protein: CASGGQGATGELFF

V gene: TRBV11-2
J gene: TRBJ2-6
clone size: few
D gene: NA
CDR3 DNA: TGTGCCAGCAGCCAGGTCGGCGTGTTTGGGGCCAACGTCCTGACTTTC
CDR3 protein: CASSQVGVFGANVLTF

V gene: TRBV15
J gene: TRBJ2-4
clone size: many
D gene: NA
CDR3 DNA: TGTGCCACCAGCACAGCTACTCGTCCTATAAACATTCAGTACTTC
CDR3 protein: CATSTATRPINIQYF

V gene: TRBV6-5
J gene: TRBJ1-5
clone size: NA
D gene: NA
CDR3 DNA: TGTGCCAGCACCGGGACCGGGATCGGTCAGCCCCAGCATTTT
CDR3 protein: CASTGTGIGQPQHF